A single sample gave rise to the 14 T cell receptor beta chains below, sequenced in a study of control samples from healthy donors and cancer patients. Produced via immunoSEQ multiplex PCR; TCRdb's table is partial and in-frame only. The sample lists more than 60,000 clones, roughly 89% occurring once. Specimen: PBMCs. The source of these receptors is a man in his 60s with colorectal cancer.

The chain couples TRBV23-1 to TRBJ2-7; no firm D call. Being an ORF, TRBV23-1 has a function that is uncertain. With 4 bases removed from V and 5 bases from J, the gap between germline ends came to 18 bases. This CDR3 spans 15 amino acids. This chain's CDR3 is CASSLEDFGPDEQYF. As DNA, the CDR3 is TGCGCCAGCAGTCTAGAAGATTTTGGGCCGGACGAGCAGTACTTC.

This clone has just a few counts. The rearrangement uses TRBV19 and TRBJ1-6; TRBD1 is a possible D gene (5 bases). The CDR3 spans 15 residues. V gave up 4 bases and J gave up 7 bases, with 14 bases separating them. Germline-derived CDR1 and CDR2 are LNHDA and SQIVND (reference sequence). DNA of the CDR3: TGTGCCAGTAGTACCTGGGACGGCAAAAATTCACCCCTCCACTTT. The encoded protein is CASSTWDGKNSPLHF.

The rearrangement links TRBV28 to TRBJ2-7; D is perhaps TRBD1 (5 bases). In germline, CDR1 is MDHEN, CDR2 SYDVKM. V lost 4 bases and J 4 bases, leaving 8 bases between the germline ends. This CDR3 comprises 12 residues. CDR3 bases: TGTGCCAGCAGTTCGACAGCGTACGAGCAGTACTTC. This codes for CASSSTAYEQYF.

The chain carries TRBV19 and TRBJ2-7; D assignment may be TRBD1 or TRBD2 (7 bases each). The CDR3 runs 16 residues. The germline V and J ends were trimmed by 3 bases and 0 bases, with 15 bases remaining between them. Germline-derived CDR1 and CDR2 are LNHDA and SQIVND (reference sequence). Here the CDR3 reads CASSMQGGAYSYEQYF. In DNA form, the CDR3 reads TGTGCCAGTAGTATGCAGGGGGGGGCTTACTCCTACGAGCAGTACTTC.

J is TRBJ1-5 and V is TRBV5-5; no definite D call. Germline loops: CDR1 SGHKS, CDR2 YYEKEE (reference sequence). The CDR3 sequence is 16 residues long. V dropped 0 bases and J dropped 1 base, with 11 bases sitting between them. CDR3 sequence reads: CASSLAFGRSNQPQHF. CDR3 coding DNA: TGTGCCAGCAGCTTGGCTTTCGGACGGAGCAATCAGCCCCAGCATTTT.

This rearrangement joins TRBV2 to TRBJ1-2; no clear D gene. V lost 2 bases and J lost 6, with 19 bases in between. This CDR3 has 16 residues. Germline V gives CDR1 SNHLY, CDR2 FYNNEI. CDR3 loop: CASSEWSGIPKDGYTF. The CDR3 DNA follows: TGTGCCAGCAGTGAATGGTCGGGGATTCCAAAGGATGGCTACACCTTC.

The chain is built from TRBV9 and TRBJ2-7; 8 positions agree with TRBD2. Per germline, CDR1 SGDLS and CDR2 YYNGEE. The trim removed 10 bases at V and 6 bases at J, leaving 15 bases unmatched. This CDR3 region has 14 residues. CDR3 protein: CASSFGGALAEQYF. Here the CDR3 DNA reads TGTGCCTCATCATTCGGGGGGGCGCTCGCCGAGCAGTACTTC. Full variable domain (remainder filled in from reference TRBV9 and TRBJ2-7): DSGVTQTPKHLITATGQRVTLRCSPRSGDLSVYWYQQSLDQGLQFLIQYYNGEERAKGNILERFSAQQFPDLHSELNLSSLELGDSALYFCASSFGGALAEQYFGPGTRLTVT.

The rearrangement links TRBV7-9 to TRBJ2-1; D assignment may be TRBD1 or TRBD2 (6 bases each). Germline V gene sequence: CDR1 SEHNR, CDR2 FQNEAQ (reference sequence). The ends were cut back, 3 bases at V and 10 bases at J, with 10 bases in the middle. The CDR3 contains 12 residues. The CDR3 sequence is CASSFGGTEQFF. The CDR3, as DNA: TGTGCCAGCAGCTTTGGGGGGACAGAGCAGTTCTTC. Based on the CDR3 plus reference TRBV7-9 and TRBJ2-1, the full variable domain is DTGVSQNPRHKITKRGQNVTFRCDPISEHNRLYWYRQTLGQGPEFLTYFQNEAQLEKSRLLSDRFSAERPKGSFSTLEIQRTEQGDSAMYLCASSFGGTEQFFGPGTRLTVL.

The genes are TRBV6-6 and TRBJ2-2, with D uncertain. The CDR3 is 15 residues long. Germline V gene data show CDR1 as MNHNY and CDR2 as SVGAGI (reference sequence). V dropped 2 bases and J dropped 2 bases, with 9 bases sitting between them. The CDR3 sequence: CASSYPDTNTGELFF. CDR3 coding DNA: TGTGCCAGCAGTTACCCGGATACCAACACCGGGGAGCTGTTTTTT.

V usage is TRBV9 and J usage is TRBJ2-1, with a tentative D call TRBD1 (5 bases). V was clipped by 7 bases and J by 5 bases, with 16 bases between them. Germline CDR1 and CDR2: SGDLS and YYNGEE. This CDR3 is 14 amino acids long. DNA for the CDR3: TGTGCCAGCGCAGGGATGTTTGGGAACAATGAGCAGTTCTTC. Amino acid sequence: CASAGMFGNNEQFF. Full variable domain (outside the CDR3, taken from reference TRBV9 and TRBJ2-1): DSGVTQTPKHLITATGQRVTLRCSPRSGDLSVYWYQQSLDQGLQFLIQYYNGEERAKGNILERFSAQQFPDLHSELNLSSLELGDSALYFCASAGMFGNNEQFFGPGTRLTVL.

The V and J genes are TRBV5-1 and TRBJ2-6; D possibly corresponds to TRBD1 (5 bases). The ends were cut back, 0 bases at V and 2 bases at J, with 6 bases in the middle. From germline, CDR1 is SGHRS and CDR2 YFSETQ. The CDR3 loop spans 15 amino acids. CDR3 bases: TGCGCCAGCAGCTTGGCCAGGGCTGGGGCCAACGTCCTGACTTTC. This gives the protein CASSLARAGANVLTF.

V is TRBV5-4 and J is TRBJ2-3; possibly TRBD2 for D (5 bases). Germline loops: CDR1 SGHNT, CDR2 YYREEE (reference sequence). The ends were cut back, 3 bases at V and 0 bases at J, with 14 bases in the middle. The CDR3 is 16 amino acids. CDR3 residues: CASSSRGAVSTDTQYF. CDR3 sequence (DNA): TGTGCCAGCAGCTCGCGAGGAGCGGTTAGCACAGATACGCAGTATTTT.

This chain uses TRBV6-5 with TRBJ2-1; a weak D match, TRBD1 (5 bases). Trimming took off 6 bases at V and 5 bases at J, with 8 bases between the two ends. The CDR3 consists of 12 residues. The germline gives CDR1 MNHEY, CDR2 SVGAGI. The CDR3 nucleotides are TGTGCCAGCAGAAGGGGTCACAATGAGCAGTTCTTC. This translates into CASRRGHNEQFF.

The chain carries TRBV7-3 and TRBJ1-1; 8 bases fit TRBD1. After removal of 1 base from V and 5 bases from J, the junction contained 12 bases not matched to a gene. The germline V gene has CDR1 SGHTA and CDR2 FQGTGA. The CDR3 length is 17 residues. CDR3 DNA sequence: TGTGCCAGCAGCTTAAGTCGGGCAGGGGGCGAGGGTACTGAAGCTTTCTTT. Its translation is CASSLSRAGGEGTEAFF.